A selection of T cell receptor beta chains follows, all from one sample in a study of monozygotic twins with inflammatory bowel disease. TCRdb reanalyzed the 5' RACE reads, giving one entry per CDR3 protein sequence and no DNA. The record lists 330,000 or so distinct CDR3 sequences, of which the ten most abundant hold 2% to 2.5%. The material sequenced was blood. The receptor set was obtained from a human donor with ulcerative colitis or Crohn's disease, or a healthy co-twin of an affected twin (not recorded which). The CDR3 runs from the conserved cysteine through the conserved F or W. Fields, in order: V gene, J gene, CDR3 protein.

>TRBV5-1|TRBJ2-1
CASSFYSSGNSYNEQFF
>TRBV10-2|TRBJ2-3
CASSERGERTGTQYF
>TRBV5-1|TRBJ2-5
CASTGQGETQYF
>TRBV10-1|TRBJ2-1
CASSESVVGAGSPRYNEQFF
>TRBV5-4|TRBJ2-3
CASSHSAGGRDTQYF
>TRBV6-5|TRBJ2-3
CASSSAGADTQYF
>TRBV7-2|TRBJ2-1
CASSPRSGLAGVNEQFF
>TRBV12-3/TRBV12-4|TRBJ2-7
CASSYRGITYEQYF
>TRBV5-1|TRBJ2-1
CASSTTGLAYNEQFF
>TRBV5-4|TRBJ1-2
CASSAAGTGNGYTF
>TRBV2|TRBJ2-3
CASKAGGRTDTQYF
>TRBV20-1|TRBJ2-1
CSARGAPGMGEQFF
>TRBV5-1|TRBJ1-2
CASSATGGDQYGYTF
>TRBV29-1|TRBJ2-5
CSVEDGLADQETQYF
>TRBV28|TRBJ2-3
CASSLRGRPEITQYF
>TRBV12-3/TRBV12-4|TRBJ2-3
CASSLGAGGLYTQYF
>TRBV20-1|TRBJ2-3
CSADYGGTDTQYF
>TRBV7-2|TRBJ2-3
CASSFSSLGGPTDTQYF
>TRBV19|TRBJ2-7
CASSIARGETVSYEQYF
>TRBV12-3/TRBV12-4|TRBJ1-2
CASSRTGNYGYTF
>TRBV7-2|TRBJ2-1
CASSLEIGLGPLNEQFF
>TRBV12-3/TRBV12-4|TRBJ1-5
CASMTSNQPQHF
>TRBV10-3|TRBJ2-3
CAIRQGSGTDTQYF
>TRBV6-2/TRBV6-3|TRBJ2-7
CASSSHLVEAKYEQYF
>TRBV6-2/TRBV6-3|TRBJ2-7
CASTQGNNEQYF
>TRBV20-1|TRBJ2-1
CSASTSGPGDDEQFF
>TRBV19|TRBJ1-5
CASRSRRLREPQHF
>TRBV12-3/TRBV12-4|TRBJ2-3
CASRRRGGTDTQYF
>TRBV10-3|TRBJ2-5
CAISESTSGQETQYF
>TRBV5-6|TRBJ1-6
CASSLGTPYFSNSPLHF
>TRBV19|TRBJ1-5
CASSGGGTGWNQPQHF
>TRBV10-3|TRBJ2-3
CAIRDAGNTDTQYF
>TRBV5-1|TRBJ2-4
CASRNTGTSGMLAKNIQYF
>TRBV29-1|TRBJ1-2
CSVVDTYGYTF
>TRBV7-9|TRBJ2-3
CASSPRTGARNTQYF
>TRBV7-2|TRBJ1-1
CASSLDRFRVGTEAFF
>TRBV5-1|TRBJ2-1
CASSLGRLADVRSYNEQFF
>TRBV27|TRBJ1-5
CASSLGRGNQPQHF
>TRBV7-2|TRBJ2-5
CASSLPGTETQYF
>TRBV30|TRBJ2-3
CAWSVTGEGIDTQYF
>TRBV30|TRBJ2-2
CAWDGTELNTGELFF
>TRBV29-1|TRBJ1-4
CSVVGPGNEKLFF
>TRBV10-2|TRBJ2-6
CASRIQKPSGANVLTF
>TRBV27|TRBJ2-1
CASSLGALNNEQFF
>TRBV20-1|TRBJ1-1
CSARDREGPYTEAFF
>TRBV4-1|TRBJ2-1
CASSQIDLITYNEQFF
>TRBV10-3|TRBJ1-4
CAISELDRGPEKLFF
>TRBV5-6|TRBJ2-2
CASSSLIGELFF
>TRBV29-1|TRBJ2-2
CSGGTGGTNTGELFF
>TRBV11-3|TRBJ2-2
CASFLTGTGIAGELFF
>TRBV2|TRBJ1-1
CASNPIGTGKGDTEAFF
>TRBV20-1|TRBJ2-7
CSARGGGTAREQYF
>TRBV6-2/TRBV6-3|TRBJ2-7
CASSYNRGLGYEQYF
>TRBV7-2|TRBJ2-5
CASSSRTGETQYF